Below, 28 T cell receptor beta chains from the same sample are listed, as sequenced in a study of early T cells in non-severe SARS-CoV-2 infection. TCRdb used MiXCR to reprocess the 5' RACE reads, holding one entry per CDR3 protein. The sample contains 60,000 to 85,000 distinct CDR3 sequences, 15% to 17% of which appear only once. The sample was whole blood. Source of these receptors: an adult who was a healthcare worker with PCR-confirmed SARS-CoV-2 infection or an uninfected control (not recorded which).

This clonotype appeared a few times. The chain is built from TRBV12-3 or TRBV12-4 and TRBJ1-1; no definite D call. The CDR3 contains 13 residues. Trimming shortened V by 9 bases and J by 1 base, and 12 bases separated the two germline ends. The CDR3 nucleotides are TGTGCCAGTTTAGTGGCCGGGAACACTGAAGCTTTCTTT. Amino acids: CASLVAGNTEAFF.

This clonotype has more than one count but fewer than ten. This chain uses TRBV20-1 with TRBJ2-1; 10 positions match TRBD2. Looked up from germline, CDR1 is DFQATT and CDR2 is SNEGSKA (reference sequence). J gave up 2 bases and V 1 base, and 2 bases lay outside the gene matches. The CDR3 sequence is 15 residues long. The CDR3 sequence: CSARAGTSAYNEQFF. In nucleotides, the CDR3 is TGCAGTGCTAGAGCGGGGACTAGCGCCTACAATGAGCAGTTCTTC.

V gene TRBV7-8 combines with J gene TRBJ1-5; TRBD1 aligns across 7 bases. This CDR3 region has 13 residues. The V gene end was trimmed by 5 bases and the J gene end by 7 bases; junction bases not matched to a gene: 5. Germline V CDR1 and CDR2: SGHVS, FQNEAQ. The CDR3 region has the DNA TGTGCCAGCAGCCCGACAGGGCAACAGCCCCAGCATTTT. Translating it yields CASSPTGQQPQHF.

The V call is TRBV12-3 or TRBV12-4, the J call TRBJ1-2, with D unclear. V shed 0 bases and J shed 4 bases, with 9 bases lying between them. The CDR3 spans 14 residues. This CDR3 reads CASSLAKVGYGYTF. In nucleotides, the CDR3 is TGTGCCAGCAGTTTAGCGAAGGTGGGCTATGGCTACACCTTC.

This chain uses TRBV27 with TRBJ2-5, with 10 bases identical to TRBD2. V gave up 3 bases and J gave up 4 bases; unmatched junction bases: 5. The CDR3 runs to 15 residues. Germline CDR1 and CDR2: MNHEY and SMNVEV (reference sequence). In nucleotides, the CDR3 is TGTGCCAGCAGTTTGATGAGCGGGAGGGCAGAGACCCAGTACTTC. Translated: CASSLMSGRAETQYF.

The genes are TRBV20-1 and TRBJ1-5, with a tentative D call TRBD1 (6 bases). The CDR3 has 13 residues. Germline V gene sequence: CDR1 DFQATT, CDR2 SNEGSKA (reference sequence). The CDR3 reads CAGRRTANQPQHF. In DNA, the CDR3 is TGCGCAGGTCGACGGACAGCCAATCAGCCCCAGCATTTT.

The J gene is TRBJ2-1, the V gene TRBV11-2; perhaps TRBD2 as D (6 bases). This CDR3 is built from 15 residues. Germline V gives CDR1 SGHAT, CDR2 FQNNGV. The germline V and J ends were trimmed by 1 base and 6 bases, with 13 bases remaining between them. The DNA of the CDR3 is TGTGCCAGCAGCTTAGGCCAGGGAGGTTTCAATGAGCAGTTCTTC. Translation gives CASSLGQGGFNEQFF.

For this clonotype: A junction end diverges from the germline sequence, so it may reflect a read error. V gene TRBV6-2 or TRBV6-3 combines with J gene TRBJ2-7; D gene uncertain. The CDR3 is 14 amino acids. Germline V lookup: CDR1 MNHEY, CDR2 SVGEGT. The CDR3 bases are TGTGCCAGCAGTGGGCTGTTTGTCTCCGACGAGCAGTACTTC. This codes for CASSGLFVSDEQYF.

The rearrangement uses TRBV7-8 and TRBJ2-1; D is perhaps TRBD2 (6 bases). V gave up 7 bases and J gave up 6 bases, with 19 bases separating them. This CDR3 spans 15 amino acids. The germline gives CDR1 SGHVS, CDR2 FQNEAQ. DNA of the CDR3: TGTGCCAGCATTCCAAGGAGGGGAGGCTTCAATGAGCAGTTCTTC. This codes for CASIPRRGGFNEQFF.

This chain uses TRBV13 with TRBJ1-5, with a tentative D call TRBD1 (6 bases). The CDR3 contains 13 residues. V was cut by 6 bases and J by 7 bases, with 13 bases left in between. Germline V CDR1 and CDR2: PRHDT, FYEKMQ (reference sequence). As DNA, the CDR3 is TGTGCCAGCAGTCCCGATGGGGGCCAGCCCCAGCATTTT. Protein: CASSPDGGQPQHF. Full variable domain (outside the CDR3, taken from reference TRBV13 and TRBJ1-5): AAGVIQSPRHLIKEKRETATLKCYPIPRHDTVYWYQQGPGQDPQFLISFYEKMQSDKGSIPDRFSAQQFSDYHSELNMSSLELGDSALYFCASSPDGGQPQHFGDGTRLSIL.

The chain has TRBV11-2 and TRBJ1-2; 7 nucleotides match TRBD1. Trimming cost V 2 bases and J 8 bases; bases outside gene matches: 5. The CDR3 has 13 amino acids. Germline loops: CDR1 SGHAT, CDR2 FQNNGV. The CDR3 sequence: CASSLNPTGGYTF. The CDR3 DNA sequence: TGTGCCAGCAGCTTAAATCCGACAGGGGGCTACACCTTC.

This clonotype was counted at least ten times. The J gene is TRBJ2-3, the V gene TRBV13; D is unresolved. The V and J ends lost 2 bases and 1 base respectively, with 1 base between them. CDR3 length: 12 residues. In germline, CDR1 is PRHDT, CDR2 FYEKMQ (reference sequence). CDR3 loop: CASSLRTDTQYF. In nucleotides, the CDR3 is TGTGCCAGCAGCTTACGCACAGATACGCAGTATTTT.

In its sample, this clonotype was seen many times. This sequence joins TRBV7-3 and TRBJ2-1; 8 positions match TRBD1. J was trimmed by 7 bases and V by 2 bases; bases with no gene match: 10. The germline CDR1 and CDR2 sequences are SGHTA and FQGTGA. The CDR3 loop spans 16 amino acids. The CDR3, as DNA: TGTGCCAGCAGCTTAGAAGGCAGGGGGCGCAAGAATGAGCAGTTCTTC. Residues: CASSLEGRGRKNEQFF.

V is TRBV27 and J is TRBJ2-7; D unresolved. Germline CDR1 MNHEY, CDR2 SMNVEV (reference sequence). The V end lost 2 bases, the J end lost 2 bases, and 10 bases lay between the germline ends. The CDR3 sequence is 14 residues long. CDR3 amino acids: CASSLTDGAYEQYF. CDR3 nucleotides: TGTGCCAGCAGTTTAACGGACGGAGCCTACGAGCAGTACTTC.

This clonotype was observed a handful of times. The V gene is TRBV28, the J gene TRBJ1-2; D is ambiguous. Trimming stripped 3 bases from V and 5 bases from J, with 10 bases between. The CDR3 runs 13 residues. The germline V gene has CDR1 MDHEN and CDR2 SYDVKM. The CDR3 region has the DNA TGTGCCAGCAGTTTGTACAGACTATATGGCTACACCTTC. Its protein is CASSLYRLYGYTF.

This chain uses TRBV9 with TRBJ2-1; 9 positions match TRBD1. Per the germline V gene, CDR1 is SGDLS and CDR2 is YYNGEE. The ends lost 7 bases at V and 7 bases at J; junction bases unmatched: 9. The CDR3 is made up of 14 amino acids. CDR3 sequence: CASHRGRLGNEQFF. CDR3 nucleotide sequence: TGTGCCAGCCACAGGGGGCGTTTAGGGAATGAGCAGTTCTTC.

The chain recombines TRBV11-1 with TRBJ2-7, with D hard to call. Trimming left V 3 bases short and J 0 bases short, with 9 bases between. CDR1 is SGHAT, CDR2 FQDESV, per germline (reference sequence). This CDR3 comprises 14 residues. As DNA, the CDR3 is TGTGCCAGCAGCTTCGCCGGCCTCTCCTACGAGCAGTACTTC. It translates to CASSFAGLSYEQYF.

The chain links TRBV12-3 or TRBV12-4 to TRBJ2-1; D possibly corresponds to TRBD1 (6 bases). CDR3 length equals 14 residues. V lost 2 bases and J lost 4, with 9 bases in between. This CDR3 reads CASSLPDRYNEQFF. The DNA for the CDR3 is TGTGCCAGCAGTTTACCCGACAGGTACAATGAGCAGTTCTTC.

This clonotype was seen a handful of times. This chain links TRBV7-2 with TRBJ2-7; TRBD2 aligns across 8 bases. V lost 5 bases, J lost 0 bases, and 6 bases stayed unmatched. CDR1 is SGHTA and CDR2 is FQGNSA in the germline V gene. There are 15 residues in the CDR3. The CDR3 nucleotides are TGTGCCAGCAGCCCCGGACTAGCACCCTCCTACGAGCAGTACTTC. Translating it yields CASSPGLAPSYEQYF.

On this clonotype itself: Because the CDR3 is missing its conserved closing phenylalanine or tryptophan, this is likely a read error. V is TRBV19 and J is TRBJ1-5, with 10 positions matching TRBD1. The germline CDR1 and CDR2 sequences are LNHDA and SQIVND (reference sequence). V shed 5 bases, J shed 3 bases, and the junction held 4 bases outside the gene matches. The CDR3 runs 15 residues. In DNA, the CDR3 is TGTGCCAGTAGTTCCGGGACAGGGGTCAATCAGCCCCAGCATTAT. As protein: CASSSGTGVNQPQHY.

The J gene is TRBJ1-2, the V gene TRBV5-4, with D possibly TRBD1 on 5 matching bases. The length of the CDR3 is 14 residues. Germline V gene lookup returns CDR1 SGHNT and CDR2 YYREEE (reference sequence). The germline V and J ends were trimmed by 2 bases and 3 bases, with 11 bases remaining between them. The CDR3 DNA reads TGTGCCAGCAGCTTTCCGGGGGAAGACTATGGCTACACCTTC. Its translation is CASSFPGEDYGYTF.

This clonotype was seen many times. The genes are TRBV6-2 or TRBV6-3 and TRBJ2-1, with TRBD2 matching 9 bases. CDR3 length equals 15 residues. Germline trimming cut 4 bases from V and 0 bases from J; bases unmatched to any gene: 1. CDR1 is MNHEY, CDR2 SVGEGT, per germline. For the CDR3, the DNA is TGTGCCAGCAGTTTGACTAGCGGCTCCTACAATGAGCAGTTCTTC. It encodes CASSLTSGSYNEQFF.

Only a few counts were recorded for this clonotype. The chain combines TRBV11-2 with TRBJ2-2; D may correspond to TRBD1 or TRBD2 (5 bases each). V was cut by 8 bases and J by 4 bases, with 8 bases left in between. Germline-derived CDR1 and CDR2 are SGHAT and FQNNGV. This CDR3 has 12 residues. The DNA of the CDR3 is TGTGCCAGCGGGACGGTCACCGGGGAGCTGTTTTTT. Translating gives CASGTVTGELFF.

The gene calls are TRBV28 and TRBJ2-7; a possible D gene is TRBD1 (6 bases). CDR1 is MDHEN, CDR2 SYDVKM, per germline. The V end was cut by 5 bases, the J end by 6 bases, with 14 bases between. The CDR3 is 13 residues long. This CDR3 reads CASSVRTRGEQYF. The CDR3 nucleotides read TGTGCCAGCAGTGTACGGACCAGGGGCGAGCAGTACTTC.

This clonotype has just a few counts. Written as DNA, the CDR3 is TGCGCCAGCAGCTCCAGTGGGCCGAGTTCCTACGAGCAGTACTTC. This codes for CASSSSGPSSYEQYF. V usage is TRBV5-1 and J usage is TRBJ2-7; the D is unclear. Deletions cut 3 bases from V and 1 base from J, with 14 bases between. The CDR3 runs to 15 residues. Germline V gene lookup returns CDR1 SGHRS and CDR2 YFSETQ.

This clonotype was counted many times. CDR3 coding DNA: TGCAGTGCGCTACAGGTGTTGAGCTCCTACGAGCAGTACTTC. The encoded protein is CSALQVLSSYEQYF. The chain recombines TRBV20-1 with TRBJ2-7; D might be TRBD1 (5 bases). The CDR3 loop spans 14 amino acids. Per the germline V gene, CDR1 is DFQATT and CDR2 is SNEGSKA (reference sequence). V was pared by 6 bases and J by 0 bases, with 15 bases between.

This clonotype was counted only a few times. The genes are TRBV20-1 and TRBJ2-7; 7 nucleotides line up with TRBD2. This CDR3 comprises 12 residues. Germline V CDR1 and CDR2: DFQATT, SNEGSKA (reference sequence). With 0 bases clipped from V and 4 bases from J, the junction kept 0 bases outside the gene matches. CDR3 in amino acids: CSAREREYEQYF. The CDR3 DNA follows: TGCAGTGCTAGAGAGCGGGAGTACGAGCAGTACTTC.

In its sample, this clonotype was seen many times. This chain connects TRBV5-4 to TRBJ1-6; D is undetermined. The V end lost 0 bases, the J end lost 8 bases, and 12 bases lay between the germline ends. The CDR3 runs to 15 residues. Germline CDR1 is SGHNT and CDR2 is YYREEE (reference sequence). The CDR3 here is CASSLDYGWDSPLHF. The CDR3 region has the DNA TGTGCCAGCAGCTTGGACTATGGGTGGGATTCACCCCTCCACTTT.